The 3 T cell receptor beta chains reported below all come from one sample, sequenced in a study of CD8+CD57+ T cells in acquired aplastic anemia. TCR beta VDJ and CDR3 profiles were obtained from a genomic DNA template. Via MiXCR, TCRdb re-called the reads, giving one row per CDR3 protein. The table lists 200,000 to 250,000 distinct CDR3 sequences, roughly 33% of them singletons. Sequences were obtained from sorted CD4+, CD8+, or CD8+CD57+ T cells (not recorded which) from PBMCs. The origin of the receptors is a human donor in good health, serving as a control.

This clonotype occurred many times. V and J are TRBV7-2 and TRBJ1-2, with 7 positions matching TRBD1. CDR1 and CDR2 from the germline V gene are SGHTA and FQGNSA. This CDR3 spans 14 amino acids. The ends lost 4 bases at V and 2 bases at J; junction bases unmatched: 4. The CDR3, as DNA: TGTGCCAGCAGCTCCCTGACAGGGAACTATGGCTACACCTTC. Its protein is CASSSLTGNYGYTF.

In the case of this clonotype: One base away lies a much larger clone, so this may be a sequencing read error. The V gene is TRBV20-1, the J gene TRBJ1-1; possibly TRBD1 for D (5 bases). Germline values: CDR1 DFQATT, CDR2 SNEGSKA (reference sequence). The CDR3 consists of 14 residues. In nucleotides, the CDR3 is TGCAGTGCTAGAATAGCCAGGGATAGGTCTGAAGCTCTCTTT. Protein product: CSARIARDRSEALF.

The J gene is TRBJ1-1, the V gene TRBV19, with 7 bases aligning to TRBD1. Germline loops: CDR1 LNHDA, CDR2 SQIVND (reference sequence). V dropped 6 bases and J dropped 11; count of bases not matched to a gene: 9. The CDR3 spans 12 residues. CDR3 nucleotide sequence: TGTGCCAGTAGGAAACAGGGGAGAGGCGCTTTCTTT. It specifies CASRKQGRGAFF.